This T cell receptor (beta chain) was identified in a study of shared clonotypes between healthy human individuals. CD45RA-negative memory and CD45RA+ naive subsets were split from the CD4+ cells. The CDR3 extends over 12 amino acids. Per germline, CDR1 GTSNPN and CDR2 SVGIG (reference sequence). Between the trimmed V and J ends, which lost 3 bases and 5 bases, there was a span of 10 bases. Using about 190 ng DNA, some 30,000 T cell genomes, the sorted-subset replicate PCRs were run. Repertoires were generated with immunoSEQ multiplex PCR, while TCRdb's copy carries only in-frame clones and drops some. The sample yields more than 1.2 million clones, 97% to 99% seen once.

The chain uses TRBV30 and TRBJ2-5; possible D gene TRBD2, 6 bases. This TCR came from a man aged 25 to 45 in good health. Material for sequencing was naive CD4+ T cells sorted from blood. Specified subset: CD45RA+ positively selected. The chain's CDR3 is CAWRDYGETQYF. The CDR3 nucleotides are TGTGCCTGGAGGGACTACGGGGAGACCCAGTACTTC.